The entry below describes one T cell receptor (beta chain). Its antigen is not identified. Germline-derived CDR1 and CDR2 are MDHEN and SYDVKM. The V and J ends lost 3 bases and 4 bases, in that order; junction bases with no gene match: 6. This CDR3 comprises 15 residues. The use of a sample-barcoded 5' primer and a J-beta primer mix characterized a second PCR of roughly 6 to 11 cycles. A template-switch adaptor that had 12 random nucleotides put a tag on each cDNA molecule. Via MiXCR, TCRdb re-called the 5' RACE reads, giving one row per CDR3 protein. The sample shows approximately 780,000 distinct CDR3 sequences, 20% to 30% of them seen only once. The source of the sample is a study of blood T cells in healthy people across ages. Whole-study results and caveats: Researchers said unsorted PBMCs prevented a conclusive naive versus antigen-experienced comparison.

The data also belong to a second study, concerning T cells of mothers and their children. That source notes: Every mother supplied over 9 million TCR beta CDR3 reads and every child around 3 million.

The chain couples TRBV28 to TRBJ2-1, with 7 bases identical to TRBD2. This clonotype was obtained from a boy aged 10-17 years in good health. Sequenced input: blood. CDR3 in amino acids: CASSFSAGLYNEQFF. The CDR3 region has the DNA TGTGCCAGCAGTTTTTCAGCGGGGTTATACAATGAGCAGTTCTTC.